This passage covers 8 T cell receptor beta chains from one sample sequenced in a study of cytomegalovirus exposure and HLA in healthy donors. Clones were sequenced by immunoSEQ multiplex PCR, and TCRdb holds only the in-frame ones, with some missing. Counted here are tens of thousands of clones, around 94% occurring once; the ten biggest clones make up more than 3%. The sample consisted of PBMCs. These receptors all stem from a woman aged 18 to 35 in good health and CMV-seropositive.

The CDR3 DNA reads TGTGCCAGCAGACCCGGAGTGGCGTATGGCTACACCTTC. It codes for CASRPGVAYGYTF. The chain is built from TRBV28 and TRBJ1-2; unclear D gene. The CDR3 sequence is 13 residues long. Looked up from germline, CDR1 is MDHEN and CDR2 is SYDVKM. V lost 6 bases and J lost 5, with 13 bases in between.

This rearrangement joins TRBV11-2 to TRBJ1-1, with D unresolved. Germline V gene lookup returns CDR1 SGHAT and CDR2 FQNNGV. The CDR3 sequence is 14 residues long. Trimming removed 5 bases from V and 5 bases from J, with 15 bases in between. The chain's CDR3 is CASSPNMDLTEAFF. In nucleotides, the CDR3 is TGTGCCAGCAGCCCTAACATGGACTTGACTGAAGCTTTCTTT.

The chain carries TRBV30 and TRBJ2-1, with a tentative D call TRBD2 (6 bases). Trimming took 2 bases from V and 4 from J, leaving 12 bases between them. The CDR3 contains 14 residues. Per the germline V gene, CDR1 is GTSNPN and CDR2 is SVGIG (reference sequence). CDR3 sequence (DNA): TGTGCCTGGAGTCGGCTAGCGAGGTACAATGAGCAGTTCTTC. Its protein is CAWSRLARYNEQFF.

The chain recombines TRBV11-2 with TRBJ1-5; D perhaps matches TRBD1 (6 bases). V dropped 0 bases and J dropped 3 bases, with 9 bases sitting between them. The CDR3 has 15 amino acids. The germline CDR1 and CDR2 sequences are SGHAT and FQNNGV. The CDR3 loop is CASSLDGGLNQPQHF. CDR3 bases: TGTGCCAGCAGCTTAGACGGGGGGCTCAATCAGCCCCAGCATTTT.

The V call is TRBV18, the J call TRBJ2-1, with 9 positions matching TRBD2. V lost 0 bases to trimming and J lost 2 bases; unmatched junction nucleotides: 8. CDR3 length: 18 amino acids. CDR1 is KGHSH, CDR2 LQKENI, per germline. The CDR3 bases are TGTGCCAGCTCACCACCGGCTCTAGCGGGACTTACCTACAATGAGCAGTTCTTC. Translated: CASSPPALAGLTYNEQFF. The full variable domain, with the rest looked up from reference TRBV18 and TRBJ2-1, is NAGVMQNPRHLVRRRGQEARLRCSPMKGHSHVYWYRQLPEEGLKFMVYLQKENIIDESGMPKERFSAEFPKEGPSILRIQQVVRGDSAAYFCASSPPALAGLTYNEQFFGPGTRLTVL.

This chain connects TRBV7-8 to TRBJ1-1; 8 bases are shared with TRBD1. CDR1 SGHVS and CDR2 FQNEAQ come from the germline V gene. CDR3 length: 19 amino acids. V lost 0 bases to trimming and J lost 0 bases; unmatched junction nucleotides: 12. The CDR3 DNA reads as TGTGCCAGCAGCTTAGCGTCACAGGGGGGATTGAGGATGAACACTGAAGCTTTCTTT. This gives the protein CASSLASQGGLRMNTEAFF.

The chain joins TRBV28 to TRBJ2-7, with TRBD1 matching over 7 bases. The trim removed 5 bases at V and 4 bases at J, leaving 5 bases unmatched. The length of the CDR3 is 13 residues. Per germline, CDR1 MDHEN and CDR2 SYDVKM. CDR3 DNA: TGTGCCAGCAGTCACAGGGGATTATACGAGCAGTACTTC. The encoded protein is CASSHRGLYEQYF.

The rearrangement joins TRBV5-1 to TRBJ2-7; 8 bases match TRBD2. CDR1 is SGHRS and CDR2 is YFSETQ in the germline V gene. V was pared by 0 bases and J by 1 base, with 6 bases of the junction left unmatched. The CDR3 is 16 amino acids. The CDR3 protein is CASSLAAGGTSYEQYF. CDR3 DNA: TGCGCCAGCAGCTTGGCGGCGGGAGGTACGTCCTACGAGCAGTACTTC.